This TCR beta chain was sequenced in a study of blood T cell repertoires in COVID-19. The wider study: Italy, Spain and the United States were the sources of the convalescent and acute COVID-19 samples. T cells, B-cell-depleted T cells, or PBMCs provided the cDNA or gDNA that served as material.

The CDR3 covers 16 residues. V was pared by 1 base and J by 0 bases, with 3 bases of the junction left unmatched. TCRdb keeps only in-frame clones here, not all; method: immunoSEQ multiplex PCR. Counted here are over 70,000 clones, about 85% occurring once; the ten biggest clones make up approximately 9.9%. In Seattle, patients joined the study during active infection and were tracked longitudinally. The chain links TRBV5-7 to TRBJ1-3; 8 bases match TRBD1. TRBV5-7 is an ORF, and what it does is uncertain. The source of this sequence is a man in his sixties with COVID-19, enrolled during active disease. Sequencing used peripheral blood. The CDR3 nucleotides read TGTGCCAGCAGCTTGTCCGACAGGGGCTCTGGAAACACCATATATTTT. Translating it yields CASSLSDRGSGNTIYF.